What follows are 28 T cell receptor beta chains derived from one specimen sequenced in a study of Graves' ophthalmopathy and Graves' hyperthyroidism. RNA transcripts provided the template for amplifying TCR beta CDR3 regions. First-round RT-PCR used HTBI primers; second-round multiplex PCR followed. TCRdb called the multiplex PCR reads again in MiXCR, with one record for every CDR3 protein. The table records approximately 700,000 distinct CDR3 sequences, 35% to 45% of them present only once. The sequencing input was peripheral blood. The receptors were sampled from an adult man with Graves' ophthalmopathy.

In this sample, this clonotype turned up a few times. The chain is built from TRBV5-5 and TRBJ1-1; D is perhaps TRBD1 (5 bases). The CDR3 runs to 13 residues. From germline, CDR1 is SGHKS and CDR2 YYEKEE (reference sequence). Trimming took 4 bases from V and 7 from J, leaving 14 bases between them. CDR3 residues: CASSQDSDIEAFF. In DNA form, the CDR3 reads TGTGCCAGCAGCCAAGATTCGGACATTGAAGCTTTCTTT. The variable domain in full, completed from reference TRBV5-5 and TRBJ1-1, reads DAGVTQSPTHLIKTRGQQVTLRCSPISGHKSVSWYQQVLGQGPQFIFQYYEKEERGRGNFPDRFSARQFPNYSSELNVNALLLGDSALYLCASSQDSDIEAFFGQGTRLTVV.

This clonotype appeared many times. The chain employs TRBV20-1 and TRBJ1-1, with TRBD1 as a possible D gene (6 bases). The CDR3 is 14 residues long. V was clipped by 6 bases and J by 2 bases, with 16 bases between them. Germline V CDR1 and CDR2: DFQATT, SNEGSKA (reference sequence). For the CDR3, the DNA is TGCAGTGCCGGCCGACAGGAGCCTAACACTGAAGCTTTCTTT. Residues: CSAGRQEPNTEAFF.

This clonotype was picked up a small number of times. The CDR3 DNA follows: TGTGCCAGCAGCTTTACGGGGTATGGCTACACCTTC. The encoded protein is CASSFTGYGYTF. The chain has TRBV7-9 and TRBJ1-2, with no clear D. There are 12 residues in the CDR3. With 3 bases removed from V and 5 bases from J, the gap between germline ends came to 7 bases. Germline CDR1 and CDR2: SEHNR and FQNEAQ (reference sequence).

This clonotype turned up a few times. This rearrangement joins TRBV7-2 to TRBJ2-5, with D tentatively TRBD2 (6 bases). The CDR3 has 18 residues. Germline CDR1 is SGHTA and CDR2 is FQGNSA. V dropped 1 base and J dropped 4 bases, with 22 bases sitting between them. The CDR3 sequence: CASSLGGVWGATGETQYF. CDR3 in DNA: TGTGCCAGCAGCTTAGGGGGGGTGTGGGGCGCCACAGGAGAGACCCAGTACTTC.

The table lists this clonotype with many counts. The rearrangement joins TRBV7-8 to TRBJ1-5; tentative D call: TRBD1 (6 bases). The V gene lost 1 base and the J gene lost 4 bases, with 11 bases spanning the gap. The germline V gene has CDR1 SGHVS and CDR2 FQNEAQ. This CDR3 comprises 15 residues. The CDR3 coding sequence is TGTGCCAGCAGCTTAGAACCCCAGGGGAATCAGCCCCAGCATTTT. Translation: CASSLEPQGNQPQHF.

This chain joins TRBV5-1 and TRBJ2-5, with 11 nucleotides matching TRBD2. The CDR3 spans 17 residues. The V and J ends lost 4 bases and 0 bases, in that order; junction bases with no gene match: 8. Germline lookup yields CDR1 SGHRS and CDR2 YFSETQ. The CDR3 DNA sequence: TGCGCCAGCAGCCTCGGGACTAGCGGACGCTACCAAGAGACCCAGTACTTC. It codes for CASSLGTSGRYQETQYF. The whole variable domain, remainder taken from reference TRBV5-1 and TRBJ2-5, is KAGVTQTPRYLIKTRGQQVTLSCSPISGHRSVSWYQQTPGQGLQFLFEYFSETQRNKGNFPGRFSGRQFSNSRSEMNVSTLELGDSALYLCASSLGTSGRYQETQYFGPGTRLLVL.

The sample holds many counts of this clonotype. CDR3 in DNA: TGTGCCAGCAGCTTAGTGGGACAGGCGCTGAACGAGCAGTACTTC. This translates into CASSLVGQALNEQYF. V usage is TRBV7-6 and J usage is TRBJ2-7, with TRBD1 identical over 8 bases. Losses at the gene ends were 1 base for V and 5 bases for J; bases not matched to a gene: 7. Germline CDR1 and CDR2: SGHVS and FNYEAQ. The CDR3 is made up of 15 amino acids.

This clonotype was counted at least ten times. The rearrangement joins TRBV10-3 to TRBJ1-2, with D perhaps TRBD1 (6 bases). From germline, CDR1 is ENHRY and CDR2 SYGVKD. V was pared by 3 bases and J by 4 bases, with 18 bases between. The CDR3 is 16 residues long. The DNA for the CDR3 is TGTGCCATCAGTGATAACAGGGCGGACGGCTTCTATGGCTACACCTTC. This encodes CAISDNRADGFYGYTF.

This clonotype has a handful of counts. The chain has TRBV6-4 and TRBJ1-2; TRBD1 might be the D (6 bases). CDR3 length: 15 residues. Looked up from germline, CDR1 is MRHNA and CDR2 is SNTAGT. Deletions cut 2 bases from V and 4 bases from J, with 14 bases between. As DNA, the CDR3 is TGTGCCAGCAGTGACGGCAGGGGCGGCGTCTATGGCTACACCTTC. Protein: CASSDGRGGVYGYTF.

The chain couples TRBV9 to TRBJ1-2; D gene uncertain. The CDR3 is 15 amino acids. Germline assignment: CDR1 SGDLS and CDR2 YYNGEE. The V end lost 4 bases, the J end lost 8 bases, and 21 bases lay between the germline ends. CDR3 sequence (DNA): TGTGCCAGCAGCCCCCAACCAGACGGTTCTAGGGGCTACACCTTC. This translates into CASSPQPDGSRGYTF. The entire variable domain, with the rest obtained from reference TRBV9 and TRBJ1-2, is as follows: DSGVTQTPKHLITATGQRVTLRCSPRSGDLSVYWYQQSLDQGLQFLIQYYNGEERAKGNILERFSAQQFPDLHSELNLSSLELGDSALYFCASSPQPDGSRGYTFGSGTRLTVV.

This clonotype was seen many times. V usage is TRBV15 and J usage is TRBJ1-5; unclear D gene. The germline V and J ends were trimmed by 2 bases and 0 bases, with 8 bases remaining between them. From germline, CDR1 is LNHNV and CDR2 YYDKDF (reference sequence). The CDR3 consists of 15 residues. The CDR3 DNA is TGTGCCACCAGCAGATCGAGAAATAGCAATCAGCCCCAGCATTTT. Its translation is CATSRSRNSNQPQHF.

This clonotype was detected only a few times. The chain combines TRBV20-1 with TRBJ2-2; 10 nucleotides align to TRBD2. Losses at the gene ends were 6 bases for V and 6 bases for J; bases not matched to a gene: 13. This CDR3 has 16 residues. Germline-derived CDR1 and CDR2 are DFQATT and SNEGSKA (reference sequence). In DNA, the CDR3 is TGCAGTGCCCAGGGGGTAGCGGGGGGCGTACCCGGGGAGCTGTTTTTT. Protein: CSAQGVAGGVPGELFF.

This chain connects TRBV10-2 to TRBJ2-7; no clear D. V was pared by 0 bases and J by 2 bases, with 8 bases between. This CDR3 contains 14 residues. CDR1 is WSHSY, CDR2 SAAADI, per germline. The CDR3 DNA sequence: TGCGCCAGCAGTGAGTCACCATTGACCTACGAGCAGTACTTC. Encoded protein: CASSESPLTYEQYF.

V gene TRBV20-1 combines with J gene TRBJ1-1; D may be TRBD1 (5 bases). This CDR3 spans 12 amino acids. CDR1 and CDR2 from the germline V gene are DFQATT and SNEGSKA (reference sequence). The CDR3 here is CRGPWGGTEAFF. CDR3 nucleotide sequence: TGCAGGGGGCCCTGGGGGGGCACTGAAGCTTTCTTT.

This clonotype was detected ten times or more. The rearrangement uses TRBV2 and TRBJ2-5; 8 nucleotides align to TRBD1. V shed 6 bases and J 3 bases; nucleotides not matched to a gene: 0. The V gene's germline CDR1 is SNHLY and CDR2 FYNNEI. The CDR3 is made up of 12 amino acids. The CDR3 DNA sequence: TGTGCCAGCAGGGGACAGGAAGAGACCCAGTACTTC. Translated, it gives CASRGQEETQYF.

The table lists this clonotype with many counts. The junction shows a germline mismatch at one end, possibly a read error. The chain couples TRBV11-2 to TRBJ2-7; D not resolved. The germline gives CDR1 SGHAT, CDR2 FQNNGV. The CDR3 is made up of 11 amino acids. The CDR3 nucleotides are TGTGCCAGCAGCCCTGGGAAGGAGCCTGACTTC. Protein sequence: CASSPGKEPDF.

This chain uses TRBV10-3 with TRBJ1-2; possibly TRBD1 for D (5 bases). In germline, CDR1 is ENHRY, CDR2 SYGVKD. The CDR3 covers 12 residues. V dropped 8 bases and J dropped 8 bases, with 15 bases sitting between them. The CDR3 region is CAIWGGARGYTF. CDR3 sequence (DNA): TGTGCCATCTGGGGAGGGGCTAGAGGCTACACCTTC.

Remarks on this clonotype: One end of the junction is discordant with germline, which a read error may explain. The V gene is TRBV4-1, the J gene TRBJ1-1, with TRBD1 matching over 8 bases. Germline values: CDR1 MGHRA, CDR2 YSYEKL. The CDR3 runs to 17 residues. The CDR3 DNA sequence: TGCGCCAGCAGCCAAGACTTACGATCAGAGGGGAGCCAGGGGGCTCTCTTT. Its protein product is CASSQDLRSEGSQGALF.

The count of this clonotype is one. This chain uses TRBV12-3 or TRBV12-4 with TRBJ2-7; D call uncertain. CDR3 length equals 13 residues. With 4 bases removed from V and 4 bases from J, the gap between germline ends came to 11 bases. The CDR3 loop is CASSYLPGYEQYF. The CDR3, as DNA: TGTGCCAGCAGTTACTTGCCCGGGTACGAGCAGTACTTC.

The chain carries TRBV5-6 and TRBJ2-7, with a weak D call TRBD1 (5 bases). V gave up 1 base and J gave up 6 bases, with 17 bases separating them. The V gene's germline CDR1 is SGHDT and CDR2 YYEEEE. The CDR3 length is 15 residues. CDR3 protein: CASSLLSAGQSEQYF. For the CDR3, the DNA is TGTGCCAGCAGCTTGTTATCAGCAGGGCAAAGCGAGCAGTACTTC.

This clonotype was picked up many times. This rearrangement joins TRBV29-1 to TRBJ1-1; D remains ambiguous. Looked up from germline, CDR1 is SQVTM and CDR2 is ANQGSEA. CDR3 size: 13 residues. Trimming removed 1 base from V and 0 bases from J, with 6 bases in between. The CDR3 region has the DNA TGCAGCGTTGAAGGGACTTTGAACACTGAAGCTTTCTTT. Its translation is CSVEGTLNTEAFF. Full variable domain (rest looked up from reference TRBV29-1 and TRBJ1-1): SAVISQKPSRDICQRGTSLTIQCQVDSQVTMMFWYRQQPGQSLTLIATANQGSEATYESGFVIDKFPISRPNLTFSTLTVSNMSPEDSSIYLCSVEGTLNTEAFFGQGTRLTVV.

The table lists this clonotype with many counts. The chain is built from TRBV7-6 and TRBJ1-1, with 8 positions matching TRBD1. The V segment lost 5 bases and the J segment 12 bases; nucleotides outside the gene matches: 14. Germline V gene lookup returns CDR1 SGHVS and CDR2 FNYEAQ. CDR3 length: 14 amino acids. CDR3 sequence: CASSRGRTGWETFF. DNA for the CDR3: TGTGCCAGCAGCCGTGGTCGGACAGGGTGGGAGACTTTCTTT.

About this clonotype: Likely a read error: the CDR3 ends without its conserved phenylalanine or tryptophan. The rearrangement joins TRBV6-5 to TRBJ1-1, with D perhaps TRBD1 (5 bases). The CDR3 is 13 residues long. Trimming removed 5 bases from V and 4 bases from J, with 11 bases in between. Looked up from germline, CDR1 is MNHEY and CDR2 is SVGAGI. The CDR3 nucleotides read TGTGCCAGCAGTCCCAGGGTAGGCACTGAAGCTTTCTCT. This sequence encodes CASSPRVGTEAFS.

This clonotype occurred many times. The gene calls are TRBV5-1 and TRBJ1-4; no clear D gene. Germline CDR1 SGHRS, CDR2 YFSETQ. V was clipped by 4 bases and J by 7 bases, with 11 bases between them. The length of the CDR3 is 13 residues. The chain's CDR3 is CASSPDWGEKLFF. The CDR3 DNA reads TGCGCCAGCAGCCCGGATTGGGGTGAAAAACTGTTTTTT.

The chain carries TRBV25-1 and TRBJ1-4; D ambiguous. V lost 6 bases, J lost 7 bases, and 6 bases lay in between. Per the germline V gene, CDR1 is MGHDK and CDR2 is SYGVNS. This CDR3 comprises 11 residues. The CDR3 protein is CASSGAEKLFF. The CDR3 DNA reads as TGTGCCAGCAGCGGCGCTGAAAAACTGTTTTTT.

In this sample, this clonotype turned up many times. The CDR3 sequence is CATSDSDPRNTGELFF. In nucleotides, the CDR3 is TGTGCCACCAGTGATTCTGATCCTCGGAACACCGGGGAGCTGTTTTTT. This chain joins TRBV24-1 and TRBJ2-2; no clear D. This CDR3 has 16 amino acids. CDR1 and CDR2 from the germline V gene are KGHDR and SFDVKD. V lost 2 bases and J 1 base, leaving 10 bases between the germline ends.

Comment on this clonotype: Sequence at one end of the junction differs from germline and may be a read error. The genes are TRBV10-3 and TRBJ2-7; 8 bases map to TRBD2. The CDR3 spans 16 residues. Germline V gene sequence: CDR1 ENHRY, CDR2 SYGVKD. CDR3 sequence reads: CASSEAMTSATYEQYF. The CDR3 DNA is TGTGCCAGCAGTGAAGCGATGACTAGCGCTACCTACGAGCAGTACTTC.

This clonotype was counted ten times or more. The rearrangement uses TRBV7-2 and TRBJ1-3; possibly TRBD1 for D (5 bases). Trimming took off 1 base at V and 0 bases at J, with 13 bases between the two ends. The V gene's germline CDR1 is SGHTA and CDR2 FQGNSA. CDR3 length: 17 amino acids. DNA for the CDR3: TGTGCCAGCAGCTTAGATGGGACTAACCCCTCTGGAAACACCATATATTTT. This sequence encodes CASSLDGTNPSGNTIYF.